This T cell receptor (beta chain) is drawn from a study of blood T cell repertoires in COVID-19. Overall study context: The study drew acute and convalescent COVID-19 samples from the United States, Italy and Spain. Sample material is recorded as cDNA or gDNA derived from T cells, B-cell-depleted T cells, or PBMCs.

Authors' processing steps: Cell counts per sample came from amplifying reference gene primers. Profiling relied on immunoSEQ multiplex PCR, and the TCRdb table lists in-frame clones only, not all of them. V and J calls and clone size come straight from that table; D and trimming were deduced from the DNA. Found here are 200,000 or so clones, around 85% of them singletons; the top ten hold 0.65% to 0.95%. With 6 bases clipped from V and 2 bases from J, the junction kept 5 bases outside the gene matches. The germline V gene has CDR1 SGHKS and CDR2 YYEKEE (reference sequence). The CDR3 runs to 16 residues.

Source material: peripheral blood. The J gene is TRBJ2-6, the V gene TRBV5-5; 10 bases line up with TRBD1. The receptor comes from a woman between 65 and 79 years old with acute or convalescent COVID-19. CDR3 sequence reads: CASTRQGATGANVLTF. The CDR3 DNA follows: TGTGCCAGCACCCGACAGGGGGCAACTGGGGCCAACGTCCTGACTTTC.